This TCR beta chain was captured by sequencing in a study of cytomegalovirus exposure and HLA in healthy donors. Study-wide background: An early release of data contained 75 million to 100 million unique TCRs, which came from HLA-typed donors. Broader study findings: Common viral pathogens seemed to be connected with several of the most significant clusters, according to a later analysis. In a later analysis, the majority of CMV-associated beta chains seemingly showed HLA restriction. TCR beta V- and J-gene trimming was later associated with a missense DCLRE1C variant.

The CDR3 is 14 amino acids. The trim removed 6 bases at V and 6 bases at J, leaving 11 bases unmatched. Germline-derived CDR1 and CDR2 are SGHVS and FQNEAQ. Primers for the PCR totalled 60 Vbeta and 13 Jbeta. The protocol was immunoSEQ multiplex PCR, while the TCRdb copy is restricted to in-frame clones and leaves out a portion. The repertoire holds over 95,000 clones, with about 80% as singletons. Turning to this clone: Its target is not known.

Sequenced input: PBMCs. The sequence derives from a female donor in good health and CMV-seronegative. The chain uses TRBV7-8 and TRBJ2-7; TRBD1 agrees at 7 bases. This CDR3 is CASSLTDRVGEQYF. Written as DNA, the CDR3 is TGTGCCAGCAGTTTAACTGACAGGGTCGGCGAGCAGTACTTC.